This T cell receptor (beta chain) was recorded in a study of blood T cell repertoires in COVID-19. The CDR3 runs 15 residues. V gave up 5 bases and J gave up 3 bases; unmatched junction bases: 8. Looked up from germline, CDR1 is SGHVS and CDR2 is FQNEAQ. Sequencing was performed with immunoSEQ multiplex PCR; in TCRdb, only in-frame clones are kept and a portion is missing. This table has around 290,000 clones, 80% to 95% appearing once. Patients of the Seattle cohort, enrolled during active infection, were followed longitudinally. The chain links TRBV7-8 to TRBJ1-2, with 8 bases identical to TRBD1. Sequencing input: peripheral blood. This receptor was taken from a woman aged 30 to 39 with COVID-19, enrolled during active disease. The DNA of the CDR3 is TGTGCCAGCAGCCCCTCTGCGACAGGGGACTATGGCTACACCTTC. Translated, it gives CASSPSATGDYGYTF.